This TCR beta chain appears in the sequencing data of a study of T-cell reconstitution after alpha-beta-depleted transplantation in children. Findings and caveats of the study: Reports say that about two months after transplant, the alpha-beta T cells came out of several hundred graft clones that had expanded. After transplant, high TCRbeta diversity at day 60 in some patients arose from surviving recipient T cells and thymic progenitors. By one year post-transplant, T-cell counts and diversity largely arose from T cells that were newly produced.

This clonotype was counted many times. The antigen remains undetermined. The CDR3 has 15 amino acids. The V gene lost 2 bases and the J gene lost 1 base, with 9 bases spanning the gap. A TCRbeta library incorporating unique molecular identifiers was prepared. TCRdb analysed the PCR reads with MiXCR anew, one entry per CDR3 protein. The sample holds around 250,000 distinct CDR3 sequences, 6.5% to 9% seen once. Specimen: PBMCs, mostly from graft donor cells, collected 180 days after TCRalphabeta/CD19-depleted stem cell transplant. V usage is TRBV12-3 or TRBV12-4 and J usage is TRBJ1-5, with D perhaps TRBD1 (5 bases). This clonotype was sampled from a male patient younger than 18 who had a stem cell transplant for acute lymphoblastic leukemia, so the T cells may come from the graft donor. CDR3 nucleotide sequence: TGTGCCAGCAGTTTACAGAGGGGAAGCAATCAGCCCCAGCATTTT. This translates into CASSLQRGSNQPQHF.